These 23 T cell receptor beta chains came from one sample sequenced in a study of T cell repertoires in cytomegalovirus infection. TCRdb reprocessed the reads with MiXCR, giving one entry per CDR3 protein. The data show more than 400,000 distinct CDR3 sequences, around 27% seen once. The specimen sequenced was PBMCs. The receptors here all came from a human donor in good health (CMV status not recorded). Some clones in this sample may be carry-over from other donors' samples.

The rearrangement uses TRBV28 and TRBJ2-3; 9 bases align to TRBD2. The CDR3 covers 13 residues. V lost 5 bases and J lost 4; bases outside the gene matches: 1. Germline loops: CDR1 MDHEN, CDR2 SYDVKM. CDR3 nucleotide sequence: TGTGCCAGCAGTGCGGGGGGGGCAGATACGCAGTATTTT. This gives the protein CASSAGGADTQYF.

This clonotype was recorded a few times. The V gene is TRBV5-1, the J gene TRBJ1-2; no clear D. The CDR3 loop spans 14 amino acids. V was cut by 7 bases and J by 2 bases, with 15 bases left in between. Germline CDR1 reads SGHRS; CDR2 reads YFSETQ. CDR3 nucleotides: TGCGCCAGCCGGACCGCCGGGCAGAACTATGGCTACACCTTC. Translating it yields CASRTAGQNYGYTF.

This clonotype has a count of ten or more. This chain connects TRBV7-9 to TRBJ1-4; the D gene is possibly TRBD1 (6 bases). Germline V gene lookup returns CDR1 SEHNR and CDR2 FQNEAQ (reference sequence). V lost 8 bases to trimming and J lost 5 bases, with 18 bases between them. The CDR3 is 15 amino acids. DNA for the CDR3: TGTGCCAGCCGTACAAAGACAGGAGAGAATGAAAAACTGTTTTTT. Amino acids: CASRTKTGENEKLFF.

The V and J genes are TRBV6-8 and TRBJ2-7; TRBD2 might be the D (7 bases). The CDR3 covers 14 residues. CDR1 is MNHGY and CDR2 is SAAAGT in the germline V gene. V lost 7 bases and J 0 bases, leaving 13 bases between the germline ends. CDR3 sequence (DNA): TGTGCCAGCAACCCACGGGGGGCCTCCTACGAGCAGTACTTC. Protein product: CASNPRGASYEQYF.

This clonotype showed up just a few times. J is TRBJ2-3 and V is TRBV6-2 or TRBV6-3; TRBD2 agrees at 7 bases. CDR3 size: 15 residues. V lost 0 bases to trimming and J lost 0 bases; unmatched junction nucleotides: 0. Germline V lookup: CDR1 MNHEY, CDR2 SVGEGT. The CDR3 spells CASSYSRESTDTQYF. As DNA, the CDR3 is TGTGCCAGCAGTTACTCGCGGGAGAGCACAGATACGCAGTATTTT.

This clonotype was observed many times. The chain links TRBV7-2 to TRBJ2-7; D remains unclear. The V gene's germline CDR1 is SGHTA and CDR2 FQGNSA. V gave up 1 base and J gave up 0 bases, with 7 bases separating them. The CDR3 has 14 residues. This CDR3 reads CASSLEGGSYEQYF. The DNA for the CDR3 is TGTGCCAGCAGCTTAGAGGGCGGCTCCTACGAGCAGTACTTC.

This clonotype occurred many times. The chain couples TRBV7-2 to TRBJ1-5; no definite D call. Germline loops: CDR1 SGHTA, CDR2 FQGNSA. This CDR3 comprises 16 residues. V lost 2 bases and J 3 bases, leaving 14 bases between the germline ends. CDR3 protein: CASSLYPPGPNQPQHF. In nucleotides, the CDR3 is TGTGCCAGCAGCTTATACCCCCCCGGTCCCAATCAGCCCCAGCATTTT.

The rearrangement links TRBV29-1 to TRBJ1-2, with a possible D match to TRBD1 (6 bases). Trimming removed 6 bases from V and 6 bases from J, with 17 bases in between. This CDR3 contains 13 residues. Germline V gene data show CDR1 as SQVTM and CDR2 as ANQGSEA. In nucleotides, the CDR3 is TGCAGCGTGGGTCTCACGGAGGGGGATGGCTACACCTTC. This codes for CSVGLTEGDGYTF.

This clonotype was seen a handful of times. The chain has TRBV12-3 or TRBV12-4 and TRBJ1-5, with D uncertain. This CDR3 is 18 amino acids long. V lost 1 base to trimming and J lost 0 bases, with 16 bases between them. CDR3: CASSLDKLGGYSNQPQHF. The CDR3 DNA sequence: TGTGCCAGCAGTTTAGATAAGTTGGGCGGTTATAGCAATCAGCCCCAGCATTTT.

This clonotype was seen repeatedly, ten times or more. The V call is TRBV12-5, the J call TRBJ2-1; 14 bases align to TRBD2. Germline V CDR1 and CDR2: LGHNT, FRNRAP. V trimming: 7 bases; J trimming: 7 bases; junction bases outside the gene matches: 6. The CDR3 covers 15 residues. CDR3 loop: CASALGLAGGNEQFF. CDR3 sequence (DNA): TGTGCTAGTGCGCTAGGACTAGCGGGGGGAAATGAGCAGTTCTTC. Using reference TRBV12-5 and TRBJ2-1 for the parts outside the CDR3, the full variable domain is DARVTQTPRHKVTEMGQEVTMRCQPILGHNTVFWYRQTMMQGLELLAYFRNRAPLDDSGMPKDRFSAEMPDATLATLKIQPSEPRDSAVYFCASALGLAGGNEQFFGPGTRLTVL.

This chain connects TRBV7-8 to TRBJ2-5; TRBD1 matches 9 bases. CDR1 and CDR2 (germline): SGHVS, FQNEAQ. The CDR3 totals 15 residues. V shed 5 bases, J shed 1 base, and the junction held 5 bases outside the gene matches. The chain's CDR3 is CASSAYRGPQETQYF. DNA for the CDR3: TGTGCCAGCAGCGCCTACAGGGGGCCCCAAGAGACCCAGTACTTC.

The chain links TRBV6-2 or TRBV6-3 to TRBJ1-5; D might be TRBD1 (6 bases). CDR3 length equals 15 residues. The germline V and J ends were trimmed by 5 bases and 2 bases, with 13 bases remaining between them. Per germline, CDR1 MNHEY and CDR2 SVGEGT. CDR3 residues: CASSPRTARNQPQHF. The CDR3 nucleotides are TGTGCCAGCAGTCCACGGACAGCCCGCAATCAGCCCCAGCATTTT.

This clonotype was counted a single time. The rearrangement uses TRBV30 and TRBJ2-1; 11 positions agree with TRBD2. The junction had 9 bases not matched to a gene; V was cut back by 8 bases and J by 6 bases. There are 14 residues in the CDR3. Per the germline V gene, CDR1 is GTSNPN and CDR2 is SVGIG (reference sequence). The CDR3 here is CAMEVLAGGNEQFF. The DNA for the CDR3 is TGTGCCATGGAGGTGCTAGCGGGAGGCAATGAGCAGTTCTTC.

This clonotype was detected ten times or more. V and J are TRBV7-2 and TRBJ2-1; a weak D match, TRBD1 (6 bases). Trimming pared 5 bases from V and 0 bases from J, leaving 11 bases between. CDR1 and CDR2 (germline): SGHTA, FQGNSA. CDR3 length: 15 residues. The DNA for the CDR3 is TGTGCCAGCAGCACCAGGGGAATCTCCTACAATGAGCAGTTCTTC. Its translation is CASSTRGISYNEQFF.

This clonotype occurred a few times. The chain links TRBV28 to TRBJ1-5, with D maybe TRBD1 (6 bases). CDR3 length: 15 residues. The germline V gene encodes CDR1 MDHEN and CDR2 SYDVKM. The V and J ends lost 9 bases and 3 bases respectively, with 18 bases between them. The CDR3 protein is CASLGAQGHNQPQHF. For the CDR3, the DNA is TGTGCCAGTCTTGGCGCCCAGGGGCACAATCAGCCCCAGCATTTT. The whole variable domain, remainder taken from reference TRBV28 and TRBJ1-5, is DVKVTQSSRYLVKRTGEKVFLECVQDMDHENMFWYRQDPGLGLRLIYFSYDVKMKEKGDIPEGYSVSREKKERFSLILESASTNQTSMYLCASLGAQGHNQPQHFGDGTRLSIL.

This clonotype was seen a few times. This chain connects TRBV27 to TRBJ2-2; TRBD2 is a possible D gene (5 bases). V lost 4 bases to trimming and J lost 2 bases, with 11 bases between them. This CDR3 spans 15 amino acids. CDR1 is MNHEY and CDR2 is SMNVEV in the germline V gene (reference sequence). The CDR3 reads CASSSELENTGELFF. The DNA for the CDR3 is TGTGCCAGCAGTTCCGAACTAGAAAACACCGGGGAGCTGTTTTTT.

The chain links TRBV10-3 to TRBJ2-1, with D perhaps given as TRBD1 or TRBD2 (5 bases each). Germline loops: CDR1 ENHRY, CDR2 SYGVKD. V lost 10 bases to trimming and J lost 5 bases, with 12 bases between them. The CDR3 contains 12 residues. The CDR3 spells CASAGTHNEQFF. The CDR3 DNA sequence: TGTGCCAGTGCCGGGACGCACAATGAGCAGTTCTTC.

The CDR3 spells CSARDGGLAGGPVQETQYF. The CDR3 DNA follows: TGCAGTGCTAGAGATGGAGGACTAGCGGGAGGGCCGGTTCAAGAGACCCAGTACTTC. V and J are TRBV20-1 and TRBJ2-5, with 15 bases aligning to TRBD2. V trimming: 0 bases; J trimming: 2 bases; junction bases outside the gene matches: 10. The CDR3 is 19 amino acids. Germline V gene sequence: CDR1 DFQATT, CDR2 SNEGSKA (reference sequence).

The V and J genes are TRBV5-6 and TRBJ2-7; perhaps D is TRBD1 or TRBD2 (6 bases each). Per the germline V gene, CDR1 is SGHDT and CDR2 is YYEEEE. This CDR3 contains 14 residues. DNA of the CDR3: TGTGCCAGCAGCCGAGGGGGGAACTCCCACGAGCAGTACGTC. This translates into CASSRGGNSHEQYV.

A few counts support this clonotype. The CDR3 region is CASSLGLATSYNEQFF. CDR3 DNA sequence: TGTGCCAGCAGCTTAGGTTTAGCGACCTCCTACAATGAGCAGTTCTTC. The J gene is TRBJ2-1, the V gene TRBV7-6; D is possibly TRBD2 (5 bases). Germline assignment: CDR1 SGHVS and CDR2 FNYEAQ. This CDR3 is 16 amino acids long. The V gene lost 1 base and the J gene lost 0 bases, with 10 bases spanning the gap.

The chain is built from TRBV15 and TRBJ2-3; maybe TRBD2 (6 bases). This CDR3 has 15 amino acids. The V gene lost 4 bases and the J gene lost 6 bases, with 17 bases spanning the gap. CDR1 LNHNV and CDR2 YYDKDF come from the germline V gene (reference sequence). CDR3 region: CATSTRRAAGDTQYF. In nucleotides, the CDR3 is TGTGCCACCAGCACTCGGAGGGCAGCAGGGGATACGCAGTATTTT.

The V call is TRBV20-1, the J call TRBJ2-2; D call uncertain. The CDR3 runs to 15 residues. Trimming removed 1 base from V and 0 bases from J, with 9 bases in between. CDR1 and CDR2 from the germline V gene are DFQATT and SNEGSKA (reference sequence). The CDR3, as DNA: TGCAGTGCTAGAGCTATGGGAACGAACACCGGGGAGCTGTTTTTT. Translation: CSARAMGTNTGELFF.

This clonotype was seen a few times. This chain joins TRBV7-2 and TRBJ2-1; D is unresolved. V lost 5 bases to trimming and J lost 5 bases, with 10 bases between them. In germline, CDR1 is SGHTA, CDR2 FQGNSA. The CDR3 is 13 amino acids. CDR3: CASSLSVNNEQFF. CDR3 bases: TGTGCCAGCAGCCTCTCCGTAAACAATGAGCAGTTCTTC.